The T cell receptor beta chain described here comes from a study of shared clonotypes between healthy human individuals. Broader study findings: Collection of samples was limited to blood; tissue repertoires likely differ.

The CDR3 extends over 14 amino acids. Those who donated were healthy HIV-negative adults, with no recent acute infections or vaccinations reported. For genomic DNA, unsorted samples relied on 85 million to 100 million PBMCs. Only in-frame clones appear in the TCRdb table, and some are missing; sequencing was by immunoSEQ multiplex PCR. This table has 450,000 to 550,000 clones, approximately 79% appearing once. This clone was observed a single time. Antigen: not known. This TCR came from a woman in her forties in good health. Some clones in this sample may be carry-over from other donors' samples. The sample consisted of PBMCs. The chain combines TRBV21-1 with TRBJ2-7; TRBD1 is the table's D call, not checked against the DNA. TRBV21-1 is classified as a pseudogene. The chain's CDR3 is CASSSRGCTYEQYF. In DNA form, the CDR3 reads TGTGCCAGCAGCAGCAGGGGATGTACCTACGAGCAGTACTTC.